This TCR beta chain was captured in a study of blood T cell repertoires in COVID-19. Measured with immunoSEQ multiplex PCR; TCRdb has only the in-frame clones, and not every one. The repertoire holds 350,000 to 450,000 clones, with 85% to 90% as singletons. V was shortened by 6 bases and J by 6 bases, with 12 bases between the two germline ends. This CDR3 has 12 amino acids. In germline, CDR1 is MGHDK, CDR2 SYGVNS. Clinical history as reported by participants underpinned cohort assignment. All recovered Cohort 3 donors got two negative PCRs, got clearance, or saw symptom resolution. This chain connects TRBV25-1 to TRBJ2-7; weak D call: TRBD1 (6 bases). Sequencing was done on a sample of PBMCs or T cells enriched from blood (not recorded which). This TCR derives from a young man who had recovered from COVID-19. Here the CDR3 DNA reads TGTGCCAGCAGGGACAGCCCGGGCGAGCAGTACTTC. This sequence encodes CASRDSPGEQYF.